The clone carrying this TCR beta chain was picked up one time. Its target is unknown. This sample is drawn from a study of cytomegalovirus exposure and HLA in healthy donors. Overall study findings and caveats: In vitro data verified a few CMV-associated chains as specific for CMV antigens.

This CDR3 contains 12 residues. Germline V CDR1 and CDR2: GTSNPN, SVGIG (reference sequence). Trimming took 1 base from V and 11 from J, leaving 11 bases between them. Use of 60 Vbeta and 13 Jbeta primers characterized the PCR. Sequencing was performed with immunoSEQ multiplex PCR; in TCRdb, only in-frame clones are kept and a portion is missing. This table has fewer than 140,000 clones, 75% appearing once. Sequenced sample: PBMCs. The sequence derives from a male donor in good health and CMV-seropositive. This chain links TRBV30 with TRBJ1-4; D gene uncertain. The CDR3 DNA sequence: TGTGCCTGGAGTGGAGGCGTTGGGAAACTGTTTTTT. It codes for CAWSGGVGKLFF.